This record concerns one T cell receptor (beta chain) sequence. Its antigen is not identified. The CDR3 covers 16 residues. Unmatched junction bases numbered 7, after V lost 2 bases and J lost 2 bases. The germline V gene encodes CDR1 SNHLY and CDR2 FYNNEI. The entry originates in a study of beta chain features in type 1 diabetes. Every isolated RNA sample was fully reverse transcribed, so sequencing captured expressed TCRB transcripts. Profiled with immunoSEQ multiplex PCR; TCRdb holds only in-frame clones, not every one. Of around 710,000 clones listed, around 11% are singletons. Notes on the study in general: Significant though moderate, a shortening of TCRB CDR3s appeared in all four CD4+ subsets of Type 1 diabetes patients. Comparison showed that naive, central memory and Treg TCRB repertoires appeared more similar among patients than among healthy donors.

The clonotype was recovered from a man aged 25-40 years with type 1 diabetes. V is TRBV2 and J is TRBJ1-2; 8 nucleotides line up with TRBD1. Sequenced material: naive CD4+ T cells from blood. Written as DNA, the CDR3 is TGTGCCAGCAGTGAATGGAGGACAGGGACCAACTATGGCTACACCTTC. Protein product: CASSEWRTGTNYGYTF.